This section outlines one TCR beta chain sequence together with its context. Per the authors' pipeline: Quantification of nucleated cells was approximated via reference gene primer amplification. Here immunoSEQ multiplex PCR was the method, and the copy in TCRdb shows in-frame clones only, minus some. That table is the source of V, J and clone size, and D and trimming were worked out from the DNA. This table holds about 140,000 clones, 82% found once. The data were taken from a study of blood T cell repertoires in COVID-19. As for the study in general: Samples taken during acute and convalescent COVID-19 were collected in the United States, Italy and Spain. Sources were T cells, B-cell-depleted T cells, or PBMCs; the material itself was cDNA or gDNA.

The CDR3 covers 17 residues. Looked up from germline, CDR1 is KGHSH and CDR2 is LQKENI. V was pared by 4 bases and J by 3 bases, with 13 bases of the junction left unmatched. This sequence was found in an elderly woman with acute or convalescent COVID-19. The chain carries TRBV18 and TRBJ2-3, with 7 bases matching TRBD1. The sequencing sample was made of peripheral blood. The DNA for the CDR3 is TGTGCCAGCTCACTACTGACGATAGGGGGCGGAACAGATACGCAGTATTTT. Amino acid sequence: CASSLLTIGGGTDTQYF.